A selection of T cell receptor beta chains follows, all from one sample in a study of T cell repertoires in cytomegalovirus infection. No antigen has been assigned to these receptors. TCRdb used MiXCR to reprocess the reads, holding one entry per CDR3 protein. The sample consists of about 890,000 distinct CDR3 sequences, 25% to 40% of them appearing once. Source: cultured CD8+ T cells from PBMCs, taken from culture after CMV antigen stimulation. The receptors originated from a human donor in good health (CMV status not recorded). Some clones in this sample may be carry-over from other donors' samples. Each CDR3 is given with its conserved first and last residue. D genes are given only for firm matches. The size field is filled for only some rows; it gives once, few, many or a size class.

-	TRBV7-9	-	TRBJ2-3	CASSFELSVTDTQYF	TGTGCCAGCAGCTTTGAATTATCGGTCACAGATACGCAGTATTTT
-	TRBV5-5	-	TRBJ2-7	CASSTYYEQYF	TGTGCCAGCTCCACCTACTACGAGCAGTACTTC
-	TRBV5-6	-	TRBJ1-1	CVSSFGTGNTEAFF	TGTGTCAGCAGCTTCGGGACGGGGAACACTGAAGCTTTCTTT
-	TRBV12-3/TRBV12-4	TRBD2	TRBJ2-3	CASSSQRGGPDTQYF	TGTGCCAGCAGTTCCCAGCGGGGGGGCCCAGATACGCAGTATTTT
-	TRBV6-2/TRBV6-3	-	TRBJ2-5	CASSYLGSNQETQYF	TGTGCCAGCAGTTACCTTGGATCCAACCAAGAGACCCAGTACTTC
-	TRBV25-1	-	TRBJ2-7	CASSVTSYEQYF	TGTGCCAGCAGTGTAACGAGCTACGAGCAGTACTTC
few	TRBV5-6	-	TRBJ2-7	CASGTGYESYEQYF	TGTGCCAGCGGGACCGGGTATGAATCCTACGAGCAGTACTTC
-	TRBV6-2/TRBV6-3	-	TRBJ1-6	CASSYRQRMDSPLHF	TGTGCCAGCAGTTACCGACAGCGGATGGATTCACCCCTCCACTTT
-	TRBV7-9	TRBD1	TRBJ1-2	CASSLGQGEPSYGYTF	TGTGCCAGCAGCTTGGGACAGGGAGAGCCCAGCTATGGCTACACCTTC
-	TRBV7-2	-	TRBJ2-3	CPSSFSPSLTDTQYF	TGTCCCAGCAGCTTTAGCCCCTCTCTCACAGATACGCAGTATTTT
-	TRBV2	-	TRBJ2-7	CASIRNQRDEQYF	TGTGCCAGCATACGAAACCAACGGGACGAGCAGTACTTC
-	TRBV12-5	TRBD1	TRBJ1-1	CASGFTTGTGDTEAFF	TGTGCTAGTGGTTTTACCACCGGGACAGGGGACACTGAAGCTTTCTTT
-	TRBV7-2	-	TRBJ1-2	CASSLAQEGYGYTF	TGTGCCAGCAGCTTAGCGCAGGAAGGCTATGGCTACACCTTC
-	TRBV7-9	TRBD1	TRBJ1-2	CASSFPQGQGETNYGYTF	TGTGCCAGCAGCTTCCCGCAGGGACAGGGAGAAACTAACTATGGCTACACCTTC
few	TRBV6-1	-	TRBJ1-2	CASMTDGGASF	TGTGCCAGCATGACCGACGGAGGGGCTTCCTTC
-	TRBV5-6	-	TRBJ2-7	CASSPQGRKYEQYF	TGTGCCAGCAGCCCTCAAGGCAGGAAATACGAGCAGTACTTC
-	TRBV10-3	TRBD1	TRBJ1-1	CAISGGDRGNTEAFF	TGTGCCATCAGTGGGGGGGACAGGGGGAACACTGAAGCTTTCTTT
-	TRBV7-2	TRBD1	TRBJ1-3	CAIPGTGSVSGNTIYF	TGTGCCATACCCGGGACAGGGTCCGTCTCTGGAAACACCATATATTTT
-	TRBV15	TRBD2	TRBJ2-1	CATSRNLAGAYNEQFF	TGTGCCACCAGCAGGAATCTAGCGGGGGCCTACAATGAGCAGTTCTTC
-	TRBV6-1	-	TRBJ1-5	CASSDLPDGRHQPQHF	TGTGCCAGCAGTGATCTTCCTGACGGGCGCCATCAGCCCCAGCATTTT
-	TRBV7-9	TRBD1	TRBJ2-5	CASSLGETGGAEETQYF	TGTGCCAGCAGCTTGGGCGAAACAGGGGGCGCCGAGGAGACCCAGTACTTC
-	TRBV12-5	-	TRBJ2-5	CASGLDLGHHQETQYF	TGTGCTAGTGGTTTGGATCTGGGGCATCACCAAGAGACCCAGTACTTC
-	TRBV27	-	TRBJ2-2	CASSLLQGAGELFF	TGTGCCAGCAGTCTGTTACAGGGAGCCGGGGAGCTGTTTTTT
-	TRBV5-1	TRBD2	TRBJ2-3	CASSPRTSSSTDTQYF	TGCGCCAGCAGCCCCAGGACTAGTTCTAGCACAGATACGCAGTATTTT
many	TRBV7-2	-	TRBJ2-3	CASSLARQQKLTDTQYF	TGTGCCAGCAGCTTAGCGCGGCAACAGAAACTCACAGATACGCAGTATTTT
few	TRBV4-2	-	TRBJ2-1	CASSSEGGGTPSSF	TGTGCCAGCAGCTCAGAAGGAGGTGGGACTCCTTCGAGCTTC
-	TRBV27	-	TRBJ2-5	CASSSPAGTGFRETQYF	TGTGCCAGCAGCTCCCCCGCCGGTACGGGATTTCGAGAGACCCAGTACTTC
few	TRBV12-3/TRBV12-4	-	TRBJ2-1	CASSLFAVVSYNEQFF	TGTGCCAGCAGTCTATTCGCGGTCGTCTCCTACAATGAGCAGTTCTTC
-	TRBV27	-	TRBJ2-4	CASSQSQGGNIQYF	TGTGCCAGCAGCCAATCCCAGGGGGGTAACATTCAGTACTTC
many	TRBV6-5	-	TRBJ2-1	CASSYYFLAESSYNEQFF	TGTGCCAGCAGTTACTACTTTTTAGCGGAGAGCTCCTACAATGAGCAGTTCTTC
-	TRBV9	TRBD2	TRBJ2-1	CASSVVVGGDYNEQFF	TGTGCCAGCAGCGTAGTTGTCGGGGGGGATTACAATGAGCAGTTCTTC
-	TRBV7-9	-	TRBJ1-2	CASREGDNFNYGYTF	TGTGCCAGCAGGGAGGGCGATAACTTTAACTATGGCTACACCTTC
-	TRBV6-6	-	TRBJ2-1	CASSYSIRPVANEQFF	TGTGCCAGCAGTTACTCGATCCGGCCAGTCGCCAATGAGCAGTTCTTC
few	TRBV7-9	TRBD1	TRBJ2-5	CASSGLDRAYQETQYF	TGTGCCAGCAGCGGCCTGGACAGGGCCTACCAAGAGACCCAGTACTTC
-	TRBV27	-	TRBJ1-1	CASKRSGSSNTEAFF	TGTGCCAGTAAGCGGAGTGGCAGCTCGAACACTGAAGCTTTCTTT
-	TRBV5-1	-	TRBJ2-3	CASSYNRGGSTDTQYF	TGCGCCAGCAGCTACAACAGGGGGGGGTCCACAGATACGCAGTATTTT
-	TRBV24-1	-	TRBJ2-1	CATSDPDIGPVRRQFF	TGTGCCACCAGTGACCCCGACATCGGACCAGTACGTAGGCAGTTCTTC
-	TRBV6-5	-	TRBJ2-1	CANSPGPYSYNEQFF	TGTGCCAACAGCCCCGGCCCTTACTCCTACAATGAGCAGTTCTTC
few	TRBV4-1	-	TRBJ1-1	CASSQVEGLYGTEAFF	TGCGCCAGCAGCCAAGTGGAGGGGCTCTACGGCACTGAAGCTTTCTTT
-	TRBV27	-	TRBJ2-6	CASSLSFAAGANVLTF	TGTGCCAGCAGTTTATCGTTTGCCGCTGGGGCCAACGTCCTGACTTTC
-	TRBV20-1	-	TRBJ1-2	CSADISIRDAGRAGYTF	TGCAGTGCTGACATCAGCATTCGGGACGCAGGAAGGGCTGGCTACACCTTC
-	TRBV2	-	TRBJ2-1	CASSELGYEQFF	TGTGCCAGCAGTGAGTTAGGGTATGAGCAGTTCTTC
-	TRBV20-1	TRBD2	TRBJ2-1	CSAREVTSDYNEQFF	TGCAGTGCTAGAGAGGTGACTAGCGATTACAATGAGCAGTTCTTC
-	TRBV5-1	-	TRBJ2-7	CVTSGENSYEQYF	TGCGTCACCTCAGGGGAAAACTCCTACGAGCAGTACTTC
few	TRBV18	-	TRBJ1-1	CASSPPSSNTEAFF	TGTGCCAGCTCACCACCGTCCTCGAACACTGAAGCTTTCTTT
-	TRBV6-5	-	TRBJ2-7	CASSYFQGIEQYF	TGTGCCAGCAGTTACTTCCAGGGAATCGAGCAGTACTTC
many	TRBV7-2	-	TRBJ2-3	CASSLMGRPSTDTQYF	TGTGCCAGCAGCTTAATGGGGAGGCCTAGCACAGATACGCAGTATTTT
-	TRBV9	TRBD1	TRBJ2-2	CASSFRTGVTGELFF	TGTGCCAGCAGCTTTCGGACAGGAGTCACCGGGGAGCTGTTTTTT
few	TRBV19	-	TRBJ1-1	CASSPFQAQNTEAFF	TGTGCCAGTAGCCCCTTTCAGGCTCAGAACACTGAAGCTTTCTTT
-	TRBV9	-	TRBJ2-3	CASSASGKTATDTQYF	TGTGCCAGCAGCGCCTCAGGGAAAACGGCCACAGATACGCAGTATTTT
-	TRBV9	-	TRBJ2-3	CASNRGLDTQYF	TGTGCCAGCAATCGGGGGTTAGATACGCAGTATTTT
-	TRBV6-5	-	TRBJ1-1	CASSLKTDDEAFF	TGTGCCAGCAGCCTTAAGACGGATGATGAAGCTTTCTTT
few	TRBV4-2	-	TRBJ1-1	CASSQGVPPGTEAFF	TGTGCCAGCAGCCAAGGAGTCCCACCGGGGACTGAAGCTTTCTTT